The present T cell receptor beta chain was sequenced within a study of OX40 agonist ivuxolimab in advanced cancers. The overall study: Across the patients, intravenous ivuxolimab was delivered every 2 weeks at 0.01 to 10 mg/kg. Study-wide results and limits: On average, a greater number of expanded clones characterised CD8+ T cells relative to CD4+. At 0.1 to 3.0 mg/kg, clonal expansion of CD4+ and CD8+ blood T cells had occurred by week 6.

Libraries were prepared by immunoSEQ multiplex PCR; TCRdb keeps only in-frame clonotypes and omits some of them. The data show some 80,000 clones, approximately 93% seen once. The CDR3 has 20 amino acids. The V segment lost 3 bases and the J segment 4 bases; nucleotides outside the gene matches: 21. The germline gives CDR1 SQVTM, CDR2 ANQGSEA. A note on this clone: The antigen remains unidentified.

Here the sequenced sample was CD4+ or CD8+ T cells sorted from blood, taken in a trial of the OX40 agonist ivuxolimab. This TCR came from an adult with an advanced solid tumor such as melanoma, head and neck, liver or kidney cancer. The chain links TRBV29-1 to TRBJ2-3; 11 bases fit TRBD2. The CDR3 loop reads CSVERGDTSGRAQWADTQYF. As DNA, the CDR3 is TGCAGCGTTGAGCGGGGGGATACTAGCGGGAGAGCACAATGGGCAGATACGCAGTATTTT.